This T cell receptor beta chain was sequenced in a study of long-term antiretroviral therapy in people with HIV. Comments on this clone: Its specificity is not known.

A v3.0 immunoSEQ assay was performed at survey level. Using immunoSEQ multiplex PCR, the repertoire was profiled, and TCRdb retains in-frame clones only, with some absent. This repertoire shows some 40,000 clones, more than 70% found once; its top ten account for roughly 6.1%. The CDR3 extends over 17 amino acids. J lost 4 bases, V lost 4 bases, and 14 bases had no gene match. Germline assignment: CDR1 LNHDA and CDR2 SQIVND (reference sequence). All participants with HIV were treated in the United States. There were roughly 0.95-11 million cryopreserved PBMC in the samples before DNA extraction. Study results and caveats: Whichever time point was examined, clones expanded before ART dominated the repertoire. ART was followed by higher diversity that remained below transplant donor controls.

The source material was unsorted PBMCs, sampled 3.1 years after starting antiretroviral therapy. This sequence originates from a woman in her forties or fifties with HIV. This chain links TRBV19 with TRBJ2-5; TRBD2 agrees at 8 bases. The CDR3 bases are TGTGCCAGTAGTAACAGCGCTAGCGGGCCCTTGCGAGAGACCCAGTACTTC. It translates to CASSNSASGPLRETQYF.